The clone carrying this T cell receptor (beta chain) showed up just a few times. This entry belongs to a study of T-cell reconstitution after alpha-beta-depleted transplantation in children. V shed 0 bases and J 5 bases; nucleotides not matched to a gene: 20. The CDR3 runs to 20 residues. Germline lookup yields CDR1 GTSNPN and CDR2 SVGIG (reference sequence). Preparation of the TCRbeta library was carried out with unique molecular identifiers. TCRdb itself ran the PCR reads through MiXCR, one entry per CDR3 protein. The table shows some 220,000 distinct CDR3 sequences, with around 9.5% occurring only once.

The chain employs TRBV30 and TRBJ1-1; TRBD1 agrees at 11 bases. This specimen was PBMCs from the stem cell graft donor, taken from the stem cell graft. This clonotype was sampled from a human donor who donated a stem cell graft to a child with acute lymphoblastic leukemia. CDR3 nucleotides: TGTGCCTGGAGTGTACGAGGACAGGGGGCGCAGGGGTCAAGGAGGACTGAAGCTTTCTTT. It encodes CAWSVRGQGAQGSRRTEAFF. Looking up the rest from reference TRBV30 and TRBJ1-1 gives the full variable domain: SQTIHQWPATLVQPVGSPLSLECTVEGTSNPNLYWYRQAAGRGLQLLFYSVGIGQISSEVPQNLSASRPQDRQFILSSKKLLLSDSGFYLCAWSVRGQGAQGSRRTEAFFGQGTRLTVV.